This T cell receptor beta chain is drawn from a study of PD-1 blockade in classical Hodgkin lymphoma. The assay was immunoSEQ multiplex PCR, and TCRdb's table has in-frame clones only and misses some. The repertoire has about 98,000 clones, about nine tenths of them found once; the top ten carry over 2.5%. In every patient, relapse followed autologous stem cell transplantation, while exposure to brentuximab vedotin differed. Trimming cost V 0 bases and J 0 bases, with 20 bases left between them. Germline loops: CDR1 GTSNPN, CDR2 SVGIG (reference sequence). This CDR3 is 18 amino acids long. Sample: peripheral blood mononuclear cells (PBMCs), taken at baseline. This chain connects TRBV30 to TRBJ1-1, with D unclear. The TCR originated in a human donor with classical Hodgkin lymphoma. The CDR3 sequence: CAWSVLRDIYFMNTEAFF. The CDR3 DNA reads TGTGCCTGGAGTGTACTCCGGGATATCTACTTCATGAACACTGAAGCTTTCTTT.